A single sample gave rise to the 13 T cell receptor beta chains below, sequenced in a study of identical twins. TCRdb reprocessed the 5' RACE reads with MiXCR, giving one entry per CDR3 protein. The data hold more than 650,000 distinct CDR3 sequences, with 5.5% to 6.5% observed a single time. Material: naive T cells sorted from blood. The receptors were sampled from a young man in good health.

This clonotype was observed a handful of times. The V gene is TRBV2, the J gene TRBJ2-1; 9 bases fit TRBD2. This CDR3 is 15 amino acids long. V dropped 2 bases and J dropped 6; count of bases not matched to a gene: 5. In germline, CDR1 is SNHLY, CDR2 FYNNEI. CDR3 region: CASSESASGANEQFF. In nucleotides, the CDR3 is TGTGCCAGCAGTGAATCGGCTAGCGGGGCCAATGAGCAGTTCTTC.

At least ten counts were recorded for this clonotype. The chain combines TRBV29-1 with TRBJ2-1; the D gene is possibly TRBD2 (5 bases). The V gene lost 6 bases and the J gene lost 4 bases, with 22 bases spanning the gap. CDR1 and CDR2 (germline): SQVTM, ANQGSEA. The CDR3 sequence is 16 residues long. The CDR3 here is CSVPKTGLGRYNEQFF. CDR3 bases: TGCAGCGTCCCTAAGACCGGACTTGGGCGTTACAATGAGCAGTTCTTC.

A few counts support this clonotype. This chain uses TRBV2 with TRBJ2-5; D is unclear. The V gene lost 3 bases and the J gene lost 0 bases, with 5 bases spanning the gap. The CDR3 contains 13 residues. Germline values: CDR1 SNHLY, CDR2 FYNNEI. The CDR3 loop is CASSDRYQETQYF. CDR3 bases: TGTGCCAGCAGTGACAGATACCAAGAGACCCAGTACTTC.

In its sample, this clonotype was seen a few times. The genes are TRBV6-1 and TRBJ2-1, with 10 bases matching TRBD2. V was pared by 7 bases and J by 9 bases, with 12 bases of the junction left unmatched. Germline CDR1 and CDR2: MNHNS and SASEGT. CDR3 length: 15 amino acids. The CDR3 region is CASTKLGLAIGEQFF. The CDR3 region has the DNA TGTGCCAGCACCAAGTTGGGACTAGCGATCGGTGAGCAGTTCTTC.

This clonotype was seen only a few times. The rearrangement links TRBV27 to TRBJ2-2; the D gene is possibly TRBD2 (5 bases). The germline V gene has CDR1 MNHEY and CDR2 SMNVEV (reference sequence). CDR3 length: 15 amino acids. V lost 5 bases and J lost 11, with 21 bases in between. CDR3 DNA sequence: TGTGCCAGCAGTGGTAAACACCGGGGAGCTGTTGAGCTGTTTTTT. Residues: CASSGKHRGAVELFF.

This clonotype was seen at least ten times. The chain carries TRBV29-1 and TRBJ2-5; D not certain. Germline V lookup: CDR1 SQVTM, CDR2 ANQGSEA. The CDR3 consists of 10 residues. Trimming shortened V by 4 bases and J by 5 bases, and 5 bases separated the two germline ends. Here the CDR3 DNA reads TGCAGCGTTGTGGCGGAGACCCAGTACTTC. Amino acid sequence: CSVVAETQYF. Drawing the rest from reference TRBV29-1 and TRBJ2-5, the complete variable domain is SAVISQKPSRDICQRGTSLTIQCQVDSQVTMMFWYRQQPGQSLTLIATANQGSEATYESGFVIDKFPISRPNLTFSTLTVSNMSPEDSSIYLCSVVAETQYFGPGTRLLVL.

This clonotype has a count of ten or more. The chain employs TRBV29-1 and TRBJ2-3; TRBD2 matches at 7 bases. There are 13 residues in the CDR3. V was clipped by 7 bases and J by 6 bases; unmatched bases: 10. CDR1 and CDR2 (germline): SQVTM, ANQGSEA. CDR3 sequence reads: CSGASGSRDTQYF. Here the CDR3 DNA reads TGCAGCGGAGCTAGCGGTAGCAGGGATACGCAGTATTTT.

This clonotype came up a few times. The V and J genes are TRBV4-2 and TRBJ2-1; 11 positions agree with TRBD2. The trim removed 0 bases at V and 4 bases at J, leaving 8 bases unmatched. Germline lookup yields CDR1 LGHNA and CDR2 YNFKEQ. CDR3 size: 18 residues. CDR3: CASSQDLHGTSGYNEQFF. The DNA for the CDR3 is TGTGCCAGCAGCCAAGATCTTCATGGGACTAGCGGTTACAATGAGCAGTTCTTC.

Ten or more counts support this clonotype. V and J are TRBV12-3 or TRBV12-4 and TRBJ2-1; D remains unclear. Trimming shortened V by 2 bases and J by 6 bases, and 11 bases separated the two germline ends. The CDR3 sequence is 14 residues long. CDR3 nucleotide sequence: TGTGCCAGCAGTTTACGACCAGGCGGCAATGAGCAGTTCTTC. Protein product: CASSLRPGGNEQFF.

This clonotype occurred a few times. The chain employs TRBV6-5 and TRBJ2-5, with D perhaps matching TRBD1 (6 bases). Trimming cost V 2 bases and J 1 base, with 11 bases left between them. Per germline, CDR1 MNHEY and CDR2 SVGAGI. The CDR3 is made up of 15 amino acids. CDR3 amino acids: CASSYRGQSQETQYF. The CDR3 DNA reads TGTGCCAGCAGTTACCGCGGACAGTCCCAAGAGACCCAGTACTTC.

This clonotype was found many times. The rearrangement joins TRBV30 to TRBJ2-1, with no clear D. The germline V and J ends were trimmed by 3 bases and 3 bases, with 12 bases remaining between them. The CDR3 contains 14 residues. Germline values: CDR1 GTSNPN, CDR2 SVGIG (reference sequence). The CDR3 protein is CAWRIGSLYNEQFF. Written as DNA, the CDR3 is TGTGCCTGGAGAATTGGCAGCCTCTACAATGAGCAGTTCTTC.

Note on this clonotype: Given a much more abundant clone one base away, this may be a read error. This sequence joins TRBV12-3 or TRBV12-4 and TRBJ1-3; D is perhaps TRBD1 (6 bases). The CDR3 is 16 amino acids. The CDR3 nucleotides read TGTGCCAGCAGTTTTGGCCCGGCAGTCAGGGGAAACACCACATATTTT. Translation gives CASSFGPAVRGNTTYF.

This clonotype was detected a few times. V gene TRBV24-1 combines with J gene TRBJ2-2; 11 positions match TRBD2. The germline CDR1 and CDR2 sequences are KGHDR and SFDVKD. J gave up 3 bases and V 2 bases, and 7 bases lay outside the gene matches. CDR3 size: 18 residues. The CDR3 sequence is CATSDSSTSGSYTGELFF. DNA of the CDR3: TGTGCCACCAGTGATTCATCAACTAGCGGGAGTTACACCGGGGAGCTGTTTTTT.